The entry below describes one T cell receptor beta chain. It lacks a known antigen. Per-nucleotide qualities are absent, and no much larger clonotype sits a single base away. Healthy HIV-negative adults with no recently reported acute infections or vaccinations were included as donors. Only Caucasian adults living in Nashville, Tennessee, USA were represented among the donors. Magnetic negative selection was used to enrich CD4+ T cells, after which naive cells were positively selected on CD45RA and the negative fraction became the memory subset. Blood was collected by leukapheresis, and PBMCs were isolated by Ficoll-Histopaque density gradient centrifugation and then cryopreserved in liquid nitrogen vapor phase. Purity and quantity of every magnetically sorted T cell population were checked by analytical flow cytometry. Genomic DNA was isolated from every sorted fraction and measured by UV absorbance on a Nanodrop 2000c.

Inclusive of the bounding cysteine and phenylalanine, the CDR3 is 16 residues long. The only DNA kept is the CDR3, 48 bases in frame from the first base. V and J are truncated by 2 bases and 3 bases respectively, leaving an intervening sequence of 17 bases. Taken from the germline V gene, the CDR1 and CDR2 loops are SGHAT and FQNNGV. Using the deep immunoSEQ assay, multiplex PCR amplified TCR CDR3 regions from genomic DNA. Extracted genomic DNA from each cell subset was spread evenly across all wells of several immunoSEQ 96-well plates, with each plate serving as a replicate. For sorted subsets, about 200 ng genomic DNA, equal to some 28,000 T cell genomes, was loaded into each replicate PCR. Purified libraries were quantified with a Qubit 3.0 fluorometer, sized on a Bioanalyzer 2100, and re-quantified with the KAPA Library Quantification kit. Each immunoSEQ 96-well plate was sequenced on its own single-read 150-cycle Illumina NextSeq 550 flow cell. In the paper's pipeline: Because the immunoSEQ output held only junctional sequences and lacked quality scores, the filtering could not match the filtering applied to full-length reads. Sequences were annotated with PyIR, a Python wrapper for IgBLAST v1.9, using IMGT germline references to assign V/J genes and CDR3. Reads were removed for weak V/J assignments (E-value above 1e-6), missing CDR3, stop codons, out-of-frame junctions, or ambiguous translated residues. A V3J clonotype was defined by an identical inferred V gene, J gene, and CDR3 amino acid sequence. Percentage overlap between repertoires was calculated by dividing the number of shared unique clonotypes by the size of the smaller repertoire. Three approaches were used to assess repertoire richness: RTK rarefaction, the Chao1 estimator, and Recon v2.1 estimates of unobserved clonotypes. OLGA was used to compute generation probabilities for all TCRbeta clonotypes that the gDNA method yielded from several donors. In its TCRdb copy, this immuneACCESS table keeps in-frame sequences only and misses some clones. Where compared with another copy, unresolved V genes explain less than half of these, and the others have no known cause. V and J calls and clone size are as listed in that table; D and trimming were resolved from the DNA. The sample yields around 990,000 clones; approximately 77% were counted once. The ten biggest clones cover roughly 0.83% of the sample.

These data belong to a study of shared clonotypes between healthy human individuals (TCRdb year 2020). Background on the whole study: A couple of women and a few men aged 18 to 49 years were included in the cohort. For each donor, CD4 naive and CD4 memory were each run on three plates, CD8 naive on two plates, and CD8 memory on one plate. Blood TCR repertoires of several healthy adults were deeply sequenced to estimate repertoire size and the extent of clonotype sharing between individuals. To increase sequencing depth and limit assay-specific biases, different laboratories used diverse techniques to prepare libraries and sequence TCR repertoires. Between about 0.94 and 8.9 billion PBMCs per donor were obtained by leukapheresis.

Study-wide findings and limitations: Approximately 5% of naive CD4, around 3.5% of naive CD8, around 2.3% of memory CD4, and less than 0.45% of memory CD8 clonotypes were shared across several donors. Sampling was restricted to blood, and TCR repertoires in tissues likely differ from the TCR repertoires found in blood. Naive subsets generally had larger estimated clonotype richness than memory subsets did. Rarefaction of sorted-subset datasets indicated incomplete sequencing despite the large sequencing depth. Pairwise subsampling led to the expectation that sequencing depth would affect the degree of clonotype sharing among donors. The genetic and exposure-history diversity represented was limited by the small number of donors. Compared with non-shared clonotypes, the clonotypes found in all four sorted-subset donors had higher generation probabilities.

The V gene is TRBV11-2 and the J gene is TRBJ2-7; a tentative D call is TRBD2 (6 bases match). Sequencing used memory CD4+ T cells from PBMCs. The cell subset or site tag for this specimen amounts to: CD45RA-negative fraction. This clonotype originated in a young man in good health. Some clones in this sample may be carry-over from other donors' samples. The sequence in DNA is TGTGCCAGCAGCTTATACGGGAGTGACCTTGGCTACGAGCAGTACTTC. The encoded protein is CASSLYGSDLGYEQYF.